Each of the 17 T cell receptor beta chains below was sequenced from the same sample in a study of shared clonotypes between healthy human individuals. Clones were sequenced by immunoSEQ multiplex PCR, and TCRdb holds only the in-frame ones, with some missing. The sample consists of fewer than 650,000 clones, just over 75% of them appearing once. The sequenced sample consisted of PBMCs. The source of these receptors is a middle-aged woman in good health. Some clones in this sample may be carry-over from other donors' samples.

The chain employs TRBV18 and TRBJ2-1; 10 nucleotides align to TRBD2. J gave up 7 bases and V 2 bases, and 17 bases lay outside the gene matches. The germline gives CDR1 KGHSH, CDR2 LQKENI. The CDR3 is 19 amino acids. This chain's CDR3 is CASSPFGGSSGRAQNEQFF. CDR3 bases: TGTGCCAGCTCACCATTTGGAGGGAGCAGCGGGAGGGCCCAGAATGAGCAGTTCTTC.

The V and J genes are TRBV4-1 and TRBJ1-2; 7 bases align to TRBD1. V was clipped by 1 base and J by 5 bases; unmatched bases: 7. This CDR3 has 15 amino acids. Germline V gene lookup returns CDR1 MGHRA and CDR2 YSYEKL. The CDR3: CASSQVGTGVYGYTF. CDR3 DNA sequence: TGCGCCAGCAGCCAAGTTGGAACAGGGGTTTATGGCTACACCTTC.

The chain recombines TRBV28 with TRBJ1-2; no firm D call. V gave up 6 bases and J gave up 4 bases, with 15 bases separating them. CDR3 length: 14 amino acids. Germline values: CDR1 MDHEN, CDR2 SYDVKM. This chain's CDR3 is CASRGPGNPYGYTF. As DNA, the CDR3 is TGTGCCAGCAGGGGCCCGGGGAACCCCTATGGCTACACCTTC.

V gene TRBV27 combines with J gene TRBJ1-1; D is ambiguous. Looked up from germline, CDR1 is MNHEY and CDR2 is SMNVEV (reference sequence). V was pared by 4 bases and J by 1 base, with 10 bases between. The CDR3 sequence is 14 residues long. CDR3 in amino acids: CASSSMAGNTEAFF. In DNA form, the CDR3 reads TGTGCCAGCAGTTCTATGGCAGGGAACACTGAAGCTTTCTTT.

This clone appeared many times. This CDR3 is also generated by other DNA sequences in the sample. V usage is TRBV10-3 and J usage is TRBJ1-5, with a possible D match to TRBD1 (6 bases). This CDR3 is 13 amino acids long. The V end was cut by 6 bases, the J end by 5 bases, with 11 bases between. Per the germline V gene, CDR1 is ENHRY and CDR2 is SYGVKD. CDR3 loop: CAISPDSDQPQHF. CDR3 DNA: TGTGCCATCAGCCCGGACAGTGATCAGCCCCAGCATTTT.

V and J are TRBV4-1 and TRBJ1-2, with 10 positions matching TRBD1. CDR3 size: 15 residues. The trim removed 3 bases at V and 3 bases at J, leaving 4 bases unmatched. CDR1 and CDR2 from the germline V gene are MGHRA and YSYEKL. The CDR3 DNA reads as TGCGCCAGCAGCCATACCGGGACAGGGGACTATGGCTACACCTTC. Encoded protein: CASSHTGTGDYGYTF.

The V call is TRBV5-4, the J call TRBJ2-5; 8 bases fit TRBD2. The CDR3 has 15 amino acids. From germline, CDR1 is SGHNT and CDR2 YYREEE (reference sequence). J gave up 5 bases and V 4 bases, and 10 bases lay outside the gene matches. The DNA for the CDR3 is TGTGCCAGCAGCCTCAGGCGGGGGGCGGGGGAGACCCAGTACTTC. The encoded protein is CASSLRRGAGETQYF.

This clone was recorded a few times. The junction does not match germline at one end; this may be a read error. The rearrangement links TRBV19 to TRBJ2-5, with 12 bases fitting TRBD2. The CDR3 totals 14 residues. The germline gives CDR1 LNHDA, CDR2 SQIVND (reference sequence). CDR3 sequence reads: CASSMGASGRAHHF. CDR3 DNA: TGTGCCAGTAGTATGGGGGCTAGCGGGAGGGCCCACCACTTC.

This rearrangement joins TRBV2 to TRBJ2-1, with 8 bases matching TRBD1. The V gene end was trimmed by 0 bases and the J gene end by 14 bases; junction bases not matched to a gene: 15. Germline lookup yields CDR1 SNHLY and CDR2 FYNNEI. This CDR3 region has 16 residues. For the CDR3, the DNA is TGTGCCAGCAGTGAAGCCATCGGACAGGGCGGGGTTCTAGAGTTCTTC. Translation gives CASSEAIGQGGVLEFF.

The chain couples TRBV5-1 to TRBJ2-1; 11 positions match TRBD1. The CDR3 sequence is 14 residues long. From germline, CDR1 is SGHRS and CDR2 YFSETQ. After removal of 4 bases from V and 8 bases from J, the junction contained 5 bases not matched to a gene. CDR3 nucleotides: TGCGCCAGCAGCCCAGGACAGGGGGCGCATGAGCAGTTCTTC. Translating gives CASSPGQGAHEQFF. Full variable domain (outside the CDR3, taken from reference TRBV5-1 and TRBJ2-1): KAGVTQTPRYLIKTRGQQVTLSCSPISGHRSVSWYQQTPGQGLQFLFEYFSETQRNKGNFPGRFSGRQFSNSRSEMNVSTLELGDSALYLCASSPGQGAHEQFFGPGTRLTVL.

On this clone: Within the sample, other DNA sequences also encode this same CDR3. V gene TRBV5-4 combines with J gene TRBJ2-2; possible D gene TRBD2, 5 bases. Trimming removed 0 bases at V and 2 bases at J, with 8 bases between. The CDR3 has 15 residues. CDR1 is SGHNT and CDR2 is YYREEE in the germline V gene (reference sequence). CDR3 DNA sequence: TGTGCCAGCAGCTTGGCTGGAGGCAACACCGGGGAGCTGTTTTTT. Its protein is CASSLAGGNTGELFF. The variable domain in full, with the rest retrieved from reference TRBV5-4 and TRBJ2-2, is ETGVTQSPTHLIKTRGQQVTLRCSSQSGHNTVSWYQQALGQGPQFIFQYYREEENGRGNFPPRFSGLQFPNYSSELNVNALELDDSALYLCASSLAGGNTGELFFGEGSRLTVL.

CDR3 bases: TGTGCCTGGAGTGTATCGGGACAGGGGGTCGATGGCTACACCTTC. Protein: CAWSVSGQGVDGYTF. The chain combines TRBV30 with TRBJ1-2; 11 bases match TRBD1. The V and J ends lost 0 bases and 6 bases, in that order; junction bases with no gene match: 6. The CDR3 runs to 15 residues. Germline CDR1 and CDR2: GTSNPN and SVGIG (reference sequence).

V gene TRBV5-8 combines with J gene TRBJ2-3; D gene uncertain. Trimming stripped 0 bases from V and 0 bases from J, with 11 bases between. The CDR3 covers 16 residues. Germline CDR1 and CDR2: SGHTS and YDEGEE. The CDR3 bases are TGTGCCAGCAGCTTGGGTCTCAGGATTAGCACAGATACGCAGTATTTT. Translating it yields CASSLGLRISTDTQYF.

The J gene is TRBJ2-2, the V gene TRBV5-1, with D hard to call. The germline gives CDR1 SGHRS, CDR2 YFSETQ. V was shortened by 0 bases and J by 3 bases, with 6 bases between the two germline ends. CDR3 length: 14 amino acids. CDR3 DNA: TGCGCCAGCAGCTTGGACCTCGACACCGGGGAGCTGTTTTTT. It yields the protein CASSLDLDTGELFF. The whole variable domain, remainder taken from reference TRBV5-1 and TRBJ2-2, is KAGVTQTPRYLIKTRGQQVTLSCSPISGHRSVSWYQQTPGQGLQFLFEYFSETQRNKGNFPGRFSGRQFSNSRSEMNVSTLELGDSALYLCASSLDLDTGELFFGEGSRLTVL.

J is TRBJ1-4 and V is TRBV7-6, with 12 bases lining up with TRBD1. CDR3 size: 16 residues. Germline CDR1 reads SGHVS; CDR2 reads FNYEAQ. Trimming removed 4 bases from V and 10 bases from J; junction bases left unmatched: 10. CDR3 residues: CASSSSGTGGFGKLFF. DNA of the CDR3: TGTGCCAGCAGCTCTAGTGGGACAGGGGGCTTTGGAAAACTGTTTTTT.

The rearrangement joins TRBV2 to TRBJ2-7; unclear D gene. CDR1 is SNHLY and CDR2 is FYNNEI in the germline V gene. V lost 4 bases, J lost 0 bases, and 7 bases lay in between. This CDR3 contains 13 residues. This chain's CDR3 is CASSAAVSYEQYF. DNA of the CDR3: TGTGCCAGCAGTGCGGCAGTCTCCTACGAGCAGTACTTC.

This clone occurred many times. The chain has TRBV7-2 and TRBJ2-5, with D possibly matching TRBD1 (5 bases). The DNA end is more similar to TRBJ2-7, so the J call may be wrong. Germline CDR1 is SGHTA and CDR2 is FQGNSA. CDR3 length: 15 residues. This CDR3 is CASSLAIGVSYEQYF. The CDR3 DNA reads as TGTGCCAGCAGCTTAGCCATAGGGGTCTCCTACGAGCAGTACTTC.